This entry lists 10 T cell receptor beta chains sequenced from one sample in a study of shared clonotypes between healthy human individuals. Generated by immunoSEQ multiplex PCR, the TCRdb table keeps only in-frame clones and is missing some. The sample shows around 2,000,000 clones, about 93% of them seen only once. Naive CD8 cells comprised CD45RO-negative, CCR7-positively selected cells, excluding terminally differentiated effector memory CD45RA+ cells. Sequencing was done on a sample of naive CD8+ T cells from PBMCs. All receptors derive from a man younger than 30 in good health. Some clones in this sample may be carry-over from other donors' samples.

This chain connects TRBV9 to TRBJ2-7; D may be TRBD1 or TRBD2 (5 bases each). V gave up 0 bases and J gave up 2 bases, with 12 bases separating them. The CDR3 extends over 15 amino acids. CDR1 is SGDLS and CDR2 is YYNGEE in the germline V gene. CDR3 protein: CASSVATGAAYEQYF. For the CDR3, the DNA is TGTGCCAGCAGCGTAGCTACCGGGGCTGCCTACGAGCAGTACTTC.

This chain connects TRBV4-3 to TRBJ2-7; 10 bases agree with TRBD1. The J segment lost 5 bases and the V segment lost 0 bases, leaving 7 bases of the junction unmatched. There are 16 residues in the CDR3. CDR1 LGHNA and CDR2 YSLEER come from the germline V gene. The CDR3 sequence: CASSQDLGQGSHEQYF. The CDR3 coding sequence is TGCGCCAGCAGCCAAGATTTGGGACAGGGGAGCCACGAGCAGTACTTC.

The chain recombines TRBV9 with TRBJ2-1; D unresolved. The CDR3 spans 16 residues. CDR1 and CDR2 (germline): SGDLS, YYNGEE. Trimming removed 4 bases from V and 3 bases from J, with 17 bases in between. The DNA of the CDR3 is TGTGCCAGCAGCTCCAAAATGGCGCGCGACTACAATGAGCAGTTCTTC. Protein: CASSSKMARDYNEQFF.

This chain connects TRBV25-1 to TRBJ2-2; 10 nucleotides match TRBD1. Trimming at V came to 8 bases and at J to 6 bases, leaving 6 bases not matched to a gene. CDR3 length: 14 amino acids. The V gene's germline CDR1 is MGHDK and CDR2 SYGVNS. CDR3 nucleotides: TGTGCCAGCGGGGCAGGACAGGGGGCCGGGGAGCTGTTTTTT. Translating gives CASGAGQGAGELFF.

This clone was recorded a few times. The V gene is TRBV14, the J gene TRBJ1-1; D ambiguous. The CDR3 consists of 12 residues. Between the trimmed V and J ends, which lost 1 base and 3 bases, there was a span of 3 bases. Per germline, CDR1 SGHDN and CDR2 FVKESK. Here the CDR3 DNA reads TGTGCCAGCAGCCAAGGCTACACTGAAGCTTTCTTT. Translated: CASSQGYTEAFF. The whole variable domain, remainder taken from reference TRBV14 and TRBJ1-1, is EAGVTQFPSHSVIEKGQTVTLRCDPISGHDNLYWYRRVMGKEIKFLLHFVKESKQDESGMPNNRFLAERTGGTYSTLKVQPAELEDSGVYFCASSQGYTEAFFGQGTRLTVV.

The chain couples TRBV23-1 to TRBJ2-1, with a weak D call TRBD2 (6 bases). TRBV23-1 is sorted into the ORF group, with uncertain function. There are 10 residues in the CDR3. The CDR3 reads CEDAGHEQFF. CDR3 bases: TGCGAAGACGCGGGGCATGAGCAGTTCTTC.

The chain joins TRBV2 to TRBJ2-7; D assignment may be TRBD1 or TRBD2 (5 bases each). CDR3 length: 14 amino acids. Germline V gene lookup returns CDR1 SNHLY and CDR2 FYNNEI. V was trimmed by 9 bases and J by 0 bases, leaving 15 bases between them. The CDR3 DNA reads TGTGCCAGGTCGGGGCGGAAGGCCTCCTACGAGCAGTACTTC. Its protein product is CARSGRKASYEQYF.

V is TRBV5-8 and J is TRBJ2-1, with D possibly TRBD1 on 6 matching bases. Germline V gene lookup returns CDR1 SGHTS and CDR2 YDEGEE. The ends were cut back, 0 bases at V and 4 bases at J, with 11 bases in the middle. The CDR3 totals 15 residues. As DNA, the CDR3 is TGTGCCAGCAGCTTGGACGCAGGGGATTACAATGAGCAGTTCTTC. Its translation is CASSLDAGDYNEQFF.

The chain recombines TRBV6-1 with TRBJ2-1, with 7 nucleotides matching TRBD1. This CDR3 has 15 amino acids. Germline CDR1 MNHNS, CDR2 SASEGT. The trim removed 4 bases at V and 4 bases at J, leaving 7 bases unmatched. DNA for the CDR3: TGTGCCAGCAGTGGACGGGACAGTTTATACAATGAGCAGTTCTTC. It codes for CASSGRDSLYNEQFF.

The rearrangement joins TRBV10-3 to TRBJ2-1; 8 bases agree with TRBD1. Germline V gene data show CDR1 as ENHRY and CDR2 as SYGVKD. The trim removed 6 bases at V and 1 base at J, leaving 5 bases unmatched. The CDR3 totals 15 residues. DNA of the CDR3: TGTGCCATCAGCGAGGGACAGGCGTCCTACAATGAGCAGTTCTTC. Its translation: CAISEGQASYNEQFF.